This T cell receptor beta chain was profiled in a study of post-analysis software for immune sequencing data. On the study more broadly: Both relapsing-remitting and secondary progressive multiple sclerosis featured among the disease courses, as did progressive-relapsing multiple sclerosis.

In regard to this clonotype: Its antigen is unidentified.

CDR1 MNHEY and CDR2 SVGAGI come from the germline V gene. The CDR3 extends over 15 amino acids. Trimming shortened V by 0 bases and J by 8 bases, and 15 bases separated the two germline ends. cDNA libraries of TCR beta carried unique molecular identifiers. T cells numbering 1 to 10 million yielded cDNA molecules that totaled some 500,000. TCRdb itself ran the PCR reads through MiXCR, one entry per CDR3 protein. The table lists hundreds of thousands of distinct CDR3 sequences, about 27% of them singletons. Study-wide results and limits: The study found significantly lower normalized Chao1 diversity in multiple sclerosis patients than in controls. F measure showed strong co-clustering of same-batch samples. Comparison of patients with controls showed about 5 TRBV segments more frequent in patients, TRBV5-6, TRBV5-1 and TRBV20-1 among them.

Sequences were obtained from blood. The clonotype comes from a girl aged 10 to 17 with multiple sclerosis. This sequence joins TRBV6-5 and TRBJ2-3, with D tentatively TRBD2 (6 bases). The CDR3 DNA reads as TGTGCCAGCAGTTACTCGGGACCCCCCGGGGGTACGCAGTATTTT. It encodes CASSYSGPPGGTQYF.